The TCR beta chain under discussion was sequenced for a study of control samples from healthy donors and cancer patients. Sequencing used immunoSEQ multiplex PCR; TCRdb keeps in-frame clones, though not all of them. The table shows roughly 120,000 clones, with about 95% occurring only once. CDR1 SGDLS and CDR2 YYNGEE come from the germline V gene. CDR3 length equals 15 residues. V lost 4 bases and J lost 1, with 11 bases in between. The receptor comes from a man in his thirties or forties in good health. The sequencing input was blood. The chain joins TRBV9 to TRBJ2-2; D tentatively fits TRBD1 or TRBD2 (5 bases each). The DNA of the CDR3 is TGTGCCAGCAGCCCATGGGGGATGAACACCGGGGAGCTGTTTTTT. Its protein is CASSPWGMNTGELFF.